This T cell receptor beta chain emerged from a study of T-cell reconstitution after alpha-beta-depleted transplantation in children. Preparation of the TCRbeta library was carried out with unique molecular identifiers. TCRdb recomputed calls from the PCR reads with MiXCR, one row per CDR3 protein. Of about 300,000 distinct CDR3 sequences in the sample, roughly a tenth are singletons; the top ten hold 7.5%. The study's findings and limits: Some patients owed their high day-60 TCRbeta diversity to surviving recipient T cells and thymic progenitors. Several hundred expanded graft clones reportedly gave rise to the alpha-beta T cells present about two months after transplant.

This clonotype was detected ten times or more. As yet, its antigen is unknown. The sample was PBMCs, taken before TCRalphabeta/CD19-depleted stem cell transplant. This clonotype was sampled from a boy under three years old with acute myeloid leukemia, due to receive a stem cell transplant.

The CDR3 is CSVDNEQFF. The CDR3 nucleotides read TGCAGCGTTGACAATGAGCAGTTCTTC. The rearrangement uses TRBV29-1 and TRBJ2-1; D is unresolved. Trimming removed 3 bases at V and 6 bases at J, with 0 bases between. The germline V gene has CDR1 SQVTM and CDR2 ANQGSEA. The CDR3 runs 9 residues.